This TCR beta chain stems from a study of human thymus T cells. Study-wide findings and caveats: Biased V and J segment usage appeared in thymus and peripheral blood.

Thymus tissue was removed during corrective cardiac surgery. As regards this clone: Antigen: not known.

Libraries were prepared by immunoSEQ multiplex PCR; TCRdb keeps only in-frame clonotypes and omits some of them. Of roughly 120,000 clones listed, around 94% are singletons. Per the germline V gene, CDR1 is SGHTA and CDR2 is FQGNSA. The V end lost 2 bases, the J end lost 0 bases, and 10 bases lay between the germline ends. CDR3 length equals 15 residues. V is TRBV7-2 and J is TRBJ1-2; TRBD1 might be the D (5 bases). The clonotype comes from a boy in the first two years of life with a congenital heart defect but otherwise immunologically healthy. The sample comprised thymus tissue. CDR3 in DNA: TGTGCCAGCAGCTTACTTGGGGACCCTAACTATGGCTACACCTTC. Translating gives CASSLLGDPNYGYTF. Supplemented by reference TRBV7-2 and TRBJ1-2, the full variable domain reads GAGVSQSPSNKVTEKGKDVELRCDPISGHTALYWYRQSLGQGLEFLIYFQGNSAPDKSGLPSDRFSAERTGGSVSTLTIQRTQQEDSAVYLCASSLLGDPNYGYTFGSGTRLTVV.